The 11 T cell receptor beta chains given below trace back to one sample, sequenced in a study of blood T cell repertoires in COVID-19. The repertoire was sequenced with immunoSEQ multiplex PCR; TCRdb's copy has only in-frame clones and lacks some. This table has about 250,000 clones, roughly 77% appearing once. The sequenced sample was peripheral blood. These receptors were obtained from an elderly woman with acute or convalescent COVID-19.

This clone showed up just a few times. This rearrangement joins TRBV19 to TRBJ1-2; D perhaps matches TRBD1 (5 bases). The CDR3 sequence is 15 residues long. V was clipped by 6 bases and J by 5 bases, with 19 bases between them. The germline V gene has CDR1 LNHDA and CDR2 SQIVND (reference sequence). The CDR3 sequence: CASSETGAVAYGYTF. The DNA of the CDR3 is TGTGCCAGTAGCGAAACAGGAGCAGTCGCTTATGGCTACACCTTC.

V usage is TRBV10-3 and J usage is TRBJ2-7; 9 bases map to TRBD2. The CDR3 consists of 16 residues. Germline V lookup: CDR1 ENHRY, CDR2 SYGVKD. Trimming at V came to 5 bases and at J to 0 bases, leaving 8 bases not matched to a gene. CDR3 DNA: TGTGCCATCAGTAAAGGACTAGCGCAAAGCTCCTACGAGCAGTACTTC. It is translated as CAISKGLAQSSYEQYF.

This clone was seen just once. CDR3 DNA sequence: TGTGCCATCAGTGACCTAGCGGGGGTGGATGAGCAGTTCTTC. Its protein is CAISDLAGVDEQFF. This sequence joins TRBV10-3 and TRBJ2-1; TRBD2 matches 10 bases. Trimming at V came to 3 bases and at J to 8 bases, leaving 4 bases not matched to a gene. Germline V CDR1 and CDR2: ENHRY, SYGVKD. CDR3 size: 14 residues.

In regard to this clone: Other DNA sequences of this sample code for an identical CDR3. V usage is TRBV7-9 and J usage is TRBJ1-1; perhaps TRBD1 as D (5 bases). Germline CDR1 SEHNR, CDR2 FQNEAQ (reference sequence). V lost 5 bases and J lost 1, with 11 bases in between. This CDR3 is 14 amino acids long. The CDR3 is CASSLGTANTEAFF. CDR3 nucleotide sequence: TGTGCCAGCAGCCTAGGGACTGCGAACACTGAAGCTTTCTTT.

The chain uses TRBV2 and TRBJ2-7, with TRBD2 matching 11 bases. Unmatched junction bases numbered 9, after V lost 6 bases and J lost 11 bases. Germline V CDR1 and CDR2: SNHLY, FYNNEI. The CDR3 is 13 amino acids. DNA of the CDR3: TGTGCCAGCAGGATGGGACTAGCGGAGAGAAAGTACTTC. Amino acid sequence: CASRMGLAERKYF.

J is TRBJ1-2 and V is TRBV19; 7 positions agree with TRBD1. CDR1 is LNHDA, CDR2 SQIVND, per germline (reference sequence). This CDR3 contains 14 residues. Unmatched junction bases numbered 11, after V lost 3 bases and J lost 10 bases. As DNA, the CDR3 is TGTGCCAGTAGTATGGGGGTAAGGGGGCGCTTCTACACCTTC. This codes for CASSMGVRGRFYTF.

The V and J genes are TRBV5-4 and TRBJ2-3; D might be TRBD2 (5 bases). The CDR3 length is 15 residues. Per the germline V gene, CDR1 is SGHNT and CDR2 is YYREEE (reference sequence). Between the trimmed V and J ends, which lost 0 bases and 2 bases, there was a span of 10 bases. CDR3 sequence (DNA): TGTGCCAGCAGCTTGGCCCGGGGATACACAGATACGCAGTATTTT. Its protein is CASSLARGYTDTQYF.

The chain employs TRBV7-9 and TRBJ1-4; possible D gene TRBD1, 5 bases. CDR3 size: 16 residues. Trimming took 5 bases from V and 0 from J, leaving 13 bases between them. CDR1 and CDR2 from the germline V gene are SEHNR and FQNEAQ (reference sequence). CDR3 nucleotides: TGTGCCAGCAGCGCTGGACACCCCGCAACTAATGAAAAACTGTTTTTT. It codes for CASSAGHPATNEKLFF.

The rearrangement joins TRBV5-4 to TRBJ2-7, with TRBD1 as a possible D gene (6 bases). This CDR3 contains 14 residues. Trimming left V 1 base short and J 0 bases short, with 8 bases between. Per germline, CDR1 SGHNT and CDR2 YYREEE (reference sequence). The DNA of the CDR3 is TGTGCCAGCAGCTTGACAGGGATCTCCTACGAGCAGTACTTC. Translated: CASSLTGISYEQYF.

The rearrangement uses TRBV2 and TRBJ1-6, with D perhaps TRBD1 (5 bases). Germline CDR1 and CDR2: SNHLY and FYNNEI. The CDR3 consists of 15 residues. V gave up 3 bases and J gave up 7 bases, with 13 bases separating them. This CDR3 is CASSDFAGQNSPLHF. CDR3 bases: TGTGCCAGCAGTGATTTCGCAGGGCAAAATTCACCCCTCCACTTT. The full variable domain, completed using reference TRBV2 and TRBJ1-6, is EPEVTQTPSHQVTQMGQEVILRCVPISNHLYFYWYRQILGQKVEFLVSFYNNEISEKSEIFDDQFSVERPDGSNFTLKIRSTKLEDSAMYFCASSDFAGQNSPLHFGNGTRLTVT.

The chain joins TRBV15 to TRBJ2-5; 8 positions match TRBD2. From germline, CDR1 is LNHNV and CDR2 YYDKDF (reference sequence). V lost 2 bases to trimming and J lost 2 bases; unmatched junction nucleotides: 10. This CDR3 spans 17 amino acids. This chain's CDR3 is CATSRRRAGVPQETQYF. The CDR3 coding sequence is TGTGCCACCAGCAGAAGGAGAGCGGGAGTTCCTCAAGAGACCCAGTACTTC.